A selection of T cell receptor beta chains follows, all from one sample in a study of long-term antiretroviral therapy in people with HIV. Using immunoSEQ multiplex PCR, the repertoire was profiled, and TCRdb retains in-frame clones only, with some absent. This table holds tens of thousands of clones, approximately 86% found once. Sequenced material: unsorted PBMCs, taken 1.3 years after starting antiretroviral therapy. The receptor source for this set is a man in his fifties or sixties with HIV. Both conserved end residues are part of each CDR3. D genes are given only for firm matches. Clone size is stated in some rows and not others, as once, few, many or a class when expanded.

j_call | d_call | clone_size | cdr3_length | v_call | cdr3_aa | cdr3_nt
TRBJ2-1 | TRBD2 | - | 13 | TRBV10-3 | CAISASGSDEQFF | TGTGCCATCAGTGCTAGCGGGAGCGATGAGCAGTTCTTC
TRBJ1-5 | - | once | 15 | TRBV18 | CASSPAINRNQPQHF | TGTGCCAGCTCACCGGCGATTAATCGCAATCAGCCCCAGCATTTT
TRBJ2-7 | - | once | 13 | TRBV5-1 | CASTPGQSYEQYF | TGCGCCAGCACCCCAGGACAGTCCTACGAGCAGTACTTC
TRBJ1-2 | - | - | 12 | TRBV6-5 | CASSPTGYGYTF | TGTGCCAGCAGTCCTACAGGGTATGGCTACACCTTC
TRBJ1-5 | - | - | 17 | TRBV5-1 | CASSFGPEALGNQPQHF | TGCGCCAGCAGCTTTGGGCCAGAAGCACTGGGGAATCAGCCCCAGCATTTT
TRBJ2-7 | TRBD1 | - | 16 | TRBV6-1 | CASSEPDRANEYEQYF | TGTGCCAGCAGTGAGCCAGACAGGGCTAATGAGTACGAGCAGTACTTC
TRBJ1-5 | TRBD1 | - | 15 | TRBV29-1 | CSVVGGQGLDQPQHF | TGCAGCGTTGTGGGGGGACAGGGGCTTGATCAGCCCCAGCATTTT
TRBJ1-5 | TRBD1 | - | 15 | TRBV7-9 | CASSSGQGANQPQHF | TGTGCCAGCAGCTCGGGACAGGGGGCCAATCAGCCCCAGCATTTT
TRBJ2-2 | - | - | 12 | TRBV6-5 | CASSYNRGELFF | TGTGCCAGCAGTTATAACCGCGGGGAGCTGTTTTTT
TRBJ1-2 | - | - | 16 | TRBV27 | CASSPGWVDRVYGYTF | TGTGCCAGCAGCCCAGGGTGGGTTGACCGGGTCTATGGCTACACCTTC
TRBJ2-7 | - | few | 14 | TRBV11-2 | CASSRGQLVYEQYF | TGTGCCAGCAGCCGAGGACAGTTGGTCTACGAGCAGTACTTC
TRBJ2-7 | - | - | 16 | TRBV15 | CATSRGFRGARYEQYF | TGTGCCACCAGCAGAGGGTTTCGGGGGGCCCGCTACGAGCAGTACTTC
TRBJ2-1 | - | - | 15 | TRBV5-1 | CASSLRDVAYNEQFF | TGCGCCAGCAGCTTGCGGGACGTCGCCTACAATGAGCAGTTCTTC
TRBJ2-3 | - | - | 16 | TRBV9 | CASSVAGGGGTDTQYF | TGTGCCAGCAGCGTAGCCGGGGGCGGGGGCACAGATACGCAGTATTTT
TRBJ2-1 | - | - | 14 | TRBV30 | CAWSGSGWDGEQFF | TGTGCCTGGAGTGGGAGCGGGTGGGATGGTGAGCAGTTCTTC
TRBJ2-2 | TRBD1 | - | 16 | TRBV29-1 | CSVIPKDRGKTGELFF | TGCAGCGTTATCCCTAAGGACAGGGGAAAAACCGGGGAGCTGTTTTTT
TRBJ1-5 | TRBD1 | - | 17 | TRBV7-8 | CASSAGQPAHLDQPQHF | TGTGCCAGCAGCGCGGGACAGCCAGCACATCTGGATCAGCCCCAGCATTTT
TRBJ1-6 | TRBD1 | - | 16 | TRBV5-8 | CASISRGGGGDSPLHF | TGTGCCAGCATAAGTCGGGGGGGAGGGGGCGATTCACCCCTCCACTTT
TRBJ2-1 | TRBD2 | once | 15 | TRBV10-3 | CAISRLAGGYNEQFF | TGTGCCATCAGCCGACTAGCGGGGGGATACAATGAGCAGTTCTTC
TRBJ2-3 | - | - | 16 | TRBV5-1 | CASSLAPGVGTDTQYF | TGCGCCAGCAGCTTGGCCCCGGGAGTGGGCACAGATACGCAGTATTTT
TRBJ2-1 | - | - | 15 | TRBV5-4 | CASRFSQGNYNEQFF | TGTGCCAGCAGATTCTCGCAGGGAAACTACAATGAGCAGTTCTTC
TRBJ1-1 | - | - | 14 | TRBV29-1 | CSAGWGLRGTEAFF | TGCAGCGCCGGGTGGGGCCTTAGAGGCACTGAAGCTTTCTTT
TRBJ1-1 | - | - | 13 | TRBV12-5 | CASASPVNTEAFF | TGTGCTAGTGCCTCGCCGGTGAACACTGAAGCTTTCTTT
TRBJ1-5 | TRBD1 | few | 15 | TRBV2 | CASSFLTGFHQPQHF | TGTGCCAGCAGTTTTCTGACAGGGTTCCATCAGCCCCAGCATTTT
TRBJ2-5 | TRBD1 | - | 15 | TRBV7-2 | CASSDYRGLVETQYF | TGTGCCAGCAGCGACTACAGGGGGCTCGTAGAGACCCAGTACTTC